This TCR beta chain came from a study of T cell changes during pregnancy in multiple sclerosis (dated by TCRdb to between 2018 and 2021). Concerning the study at large: In women with multiple sclerosis, the researchers looked at how the T cell repertoire shifted as pregnancy progressed.

Comments on this clone: What antigen it recognizes has not been identified. It has no much larger one-base neighbor in the sample; base qualities were not kept.

The method behind the library was the immunoSEQ multiplex PCR assay. Sourced from immuneACCESS, this table was stored by TCRdb with only in-frame sequences that have V and J called. A share of the clones is absent; for the studies checked, an unresolved V gene accounts for under half, and the remainder has no known explanation. This sample holds about 23,000 clones; approximately 86% were observed only once. In total, the top ten clones hold under 1.4% of the sample. The germline V end is reduced by 3 bases and the J end by 8 bases; junction bases left unmatched: 5. The germline V gene gives CDR1 as ENHRY and CDR2 as SYGVKD. From the cysteine through the phenylalanine, the CDR3 covers 14 amino acids. Only the CDR3 region is kept as DNA, spanning 42 bases read in frame from base 1.

Sequenced material: CD4+ T cells from peripheral blood mononuclear cells, taken in the first trimester of pregnancy. The sequence links TRBV10-3 to TRBJ2-4, with 9 central nucleotides matching TRBD1. This clonotype was sampled from a female donor in good health, enrolled as a control in a pregnancy study. The CDR3 protein is CAISDGQGRDIQYF. The nucleotides read TGTGCCATCAGTGACGGACAGGGGAGGGACATTCAGTACTTC.